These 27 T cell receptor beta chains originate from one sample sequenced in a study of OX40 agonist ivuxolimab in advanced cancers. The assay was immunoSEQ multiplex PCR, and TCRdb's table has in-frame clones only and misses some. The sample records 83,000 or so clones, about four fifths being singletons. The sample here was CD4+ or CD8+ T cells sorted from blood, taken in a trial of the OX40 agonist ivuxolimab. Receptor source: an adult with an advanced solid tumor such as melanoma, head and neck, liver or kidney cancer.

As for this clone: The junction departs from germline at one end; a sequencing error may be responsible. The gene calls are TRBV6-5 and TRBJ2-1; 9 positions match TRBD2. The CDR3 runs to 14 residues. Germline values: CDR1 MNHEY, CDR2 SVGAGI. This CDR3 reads CASSRSTLAGEPFF. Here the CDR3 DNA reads TGTGCCAGCAGCCGCTCCACTTTAGCGGGAGAGCCGTTCTTC.

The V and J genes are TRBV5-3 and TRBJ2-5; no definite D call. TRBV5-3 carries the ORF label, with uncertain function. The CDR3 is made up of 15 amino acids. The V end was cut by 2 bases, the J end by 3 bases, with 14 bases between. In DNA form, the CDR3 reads TGTGCCAGAAGCTTTTGCTTTGAACTGGAAGAGACCCAGTACTTC. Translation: CARSFCFELEETQYF.

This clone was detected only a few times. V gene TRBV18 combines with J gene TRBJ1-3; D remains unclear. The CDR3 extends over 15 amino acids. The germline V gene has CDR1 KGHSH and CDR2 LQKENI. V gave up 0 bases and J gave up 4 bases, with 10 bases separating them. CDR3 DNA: TGTGCCAGCTCACCACCGGTGGGTTCAGGAAACACCATATATTTT. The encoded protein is CASSPPVGSGNTIYF.

The CDR3 DNA reads as TGTGCCAGTAGGACGGGACAGGGGTTGGGAAATGAGCAGTTCTTC. It yields the protein CASRTGQGLGNEQFF. This chain joins TRBV19 and TRBJ2-1, with 10 bases aligning to TRBD1. The CDR3 covers 15 residues. The V segment lost 6 bases and the J segment 7 bases; nucleotides outside the gene matches: 9. Per the germline V gene, CDR1 is LNHDA and CDR2 is SQIVND (reference sequence).

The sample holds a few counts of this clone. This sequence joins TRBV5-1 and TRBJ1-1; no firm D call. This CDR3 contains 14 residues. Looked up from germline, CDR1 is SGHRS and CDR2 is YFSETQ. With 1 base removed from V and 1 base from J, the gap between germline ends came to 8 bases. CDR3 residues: CASSLTTENTEAFF. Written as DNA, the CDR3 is TGCGCCAGCAGCTTGACTACAGAGAACACTGAAGCTTTCTTT.

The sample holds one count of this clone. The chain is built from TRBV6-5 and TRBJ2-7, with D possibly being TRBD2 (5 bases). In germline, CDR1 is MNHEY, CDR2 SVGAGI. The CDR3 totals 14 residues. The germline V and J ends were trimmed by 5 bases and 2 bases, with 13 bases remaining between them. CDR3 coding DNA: TGTGCCAGCAGTCGACCACTAGGACCCTACGAGCAGTACTTC. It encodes CASSRPLGPYEQYF.

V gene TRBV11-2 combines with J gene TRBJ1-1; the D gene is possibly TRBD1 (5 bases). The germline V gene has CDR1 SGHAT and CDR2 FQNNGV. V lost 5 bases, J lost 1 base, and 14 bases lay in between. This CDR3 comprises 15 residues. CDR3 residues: CASSDTGTPNTEAFF. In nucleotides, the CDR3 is TGTGCCAGCAGCGACACCGGGACGCCGAACACTGAAGCTTTCTTT.

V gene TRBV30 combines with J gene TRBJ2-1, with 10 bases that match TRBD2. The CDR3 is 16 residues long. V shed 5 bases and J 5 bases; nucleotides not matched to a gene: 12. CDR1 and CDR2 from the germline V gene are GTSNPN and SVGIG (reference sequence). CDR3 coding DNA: TGTGCCTGGGTACGGCTGAGCGGGAGGGGGGACAATGAGCAGTTCTTC. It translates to CAWVRLSGRGDNEQFF.

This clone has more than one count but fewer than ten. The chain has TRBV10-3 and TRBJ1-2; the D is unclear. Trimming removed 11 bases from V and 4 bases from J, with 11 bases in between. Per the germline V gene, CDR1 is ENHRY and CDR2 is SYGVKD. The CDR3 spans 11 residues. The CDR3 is CAASDTYGYTF. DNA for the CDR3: TGTGCCGCGTCCGACACCTATGGCTACACCTTC.

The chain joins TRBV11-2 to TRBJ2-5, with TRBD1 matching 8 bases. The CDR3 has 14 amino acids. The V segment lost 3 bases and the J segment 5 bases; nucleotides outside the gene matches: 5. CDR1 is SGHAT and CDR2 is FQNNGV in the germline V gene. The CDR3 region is CASSLGRGHETQYF. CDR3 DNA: TGTGCCAGCAGCTTGGGCAGGGGGCACGAGACCCAGTACTTC.

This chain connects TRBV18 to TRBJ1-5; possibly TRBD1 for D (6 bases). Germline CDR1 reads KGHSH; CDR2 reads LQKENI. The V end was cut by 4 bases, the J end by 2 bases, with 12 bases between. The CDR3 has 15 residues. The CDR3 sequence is CASSRGAGGNQPQHF. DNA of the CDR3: TGTGCCAGCTCACGGGGTGCAGGGGGCAATCAGCCCCAGCATTTT.

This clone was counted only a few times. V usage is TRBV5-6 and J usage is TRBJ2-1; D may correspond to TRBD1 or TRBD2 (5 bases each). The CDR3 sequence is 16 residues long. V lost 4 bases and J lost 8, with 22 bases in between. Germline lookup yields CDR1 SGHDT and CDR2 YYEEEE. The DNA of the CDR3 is TGTGCCAGCAGCCCAACGGGACGAAACCTTGGCGATGAGCAGTTCTTC. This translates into CASSPTGRNLGDEQFF.

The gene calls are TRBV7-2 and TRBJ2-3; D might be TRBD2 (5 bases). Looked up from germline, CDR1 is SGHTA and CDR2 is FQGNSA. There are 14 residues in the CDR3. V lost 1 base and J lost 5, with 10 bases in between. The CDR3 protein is CASSLDGKGDTQYF. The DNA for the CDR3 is TGTGCCAGCAGCTTAGACGGGAAGGGAGATACGCAGTATTTT.

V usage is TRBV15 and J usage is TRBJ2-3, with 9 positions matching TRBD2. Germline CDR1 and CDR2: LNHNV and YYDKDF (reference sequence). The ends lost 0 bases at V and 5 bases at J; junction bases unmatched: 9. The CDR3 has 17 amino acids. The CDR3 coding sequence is TGTGCCACCAGCAGAGAGGCGAGGCGGGGGGGCATAGATACGCAGTATTTT. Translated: CATSREARRGGIDTQYF.

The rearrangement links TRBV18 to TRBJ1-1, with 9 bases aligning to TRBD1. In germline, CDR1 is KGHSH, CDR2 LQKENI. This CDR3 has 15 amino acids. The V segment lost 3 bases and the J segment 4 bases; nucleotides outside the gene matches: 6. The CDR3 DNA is TGTGCCAGCTCACCGACACGACAGGGGGGCACTGAAGCTTTCTTT. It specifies CASSPTRQGGTEAFF. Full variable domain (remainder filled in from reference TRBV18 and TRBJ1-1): NAGVMQNPRHLVRRRGQEARLRCSPMKGHSHVYWYRQLPEEGLKFMVYLQKENIIDESGMPKERFSAEFPKEGPSILRIQQVVRGDSAAYFCASSPTRQGGTEAFFGQGTRLTVV.

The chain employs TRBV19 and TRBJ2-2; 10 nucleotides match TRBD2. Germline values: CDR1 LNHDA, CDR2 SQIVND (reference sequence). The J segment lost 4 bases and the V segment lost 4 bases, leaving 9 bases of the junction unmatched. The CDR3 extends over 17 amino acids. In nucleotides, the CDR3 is TGTGCCAGTAGTAACCTACTAGCGGGGTGGGGCACCGGGGAGCTGTTTTTT. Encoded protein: CASSNLLAGWGTGELFF.

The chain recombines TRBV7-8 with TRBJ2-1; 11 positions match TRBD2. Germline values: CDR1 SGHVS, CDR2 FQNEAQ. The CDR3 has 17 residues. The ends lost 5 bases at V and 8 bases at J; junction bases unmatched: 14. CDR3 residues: CASSRGPGLAVSHEQFF. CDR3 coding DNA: TGTGCCAGCAGCCGTGGTCCGGGACTAGCGGTATCACATGAGCAGTTCTTC.

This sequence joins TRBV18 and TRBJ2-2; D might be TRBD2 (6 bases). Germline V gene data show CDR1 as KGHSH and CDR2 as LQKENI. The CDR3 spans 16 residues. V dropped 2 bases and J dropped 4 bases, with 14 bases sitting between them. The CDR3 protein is CASSPGTGGGTGELFF. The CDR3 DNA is TGTGCCAGCTCACCAGGGACCGGGGGTGGCACCGGGGAGCTGTTTTTT.

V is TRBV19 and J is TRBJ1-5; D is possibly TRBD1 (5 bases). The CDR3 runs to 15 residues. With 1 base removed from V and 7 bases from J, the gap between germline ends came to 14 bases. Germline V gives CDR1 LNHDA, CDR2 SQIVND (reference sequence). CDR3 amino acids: CASSIGLGEGQPQHF. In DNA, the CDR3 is TGTGCCAGTAGTATAGGCTTAGGAGAGGGGCAGCCCCAGCATTTT.

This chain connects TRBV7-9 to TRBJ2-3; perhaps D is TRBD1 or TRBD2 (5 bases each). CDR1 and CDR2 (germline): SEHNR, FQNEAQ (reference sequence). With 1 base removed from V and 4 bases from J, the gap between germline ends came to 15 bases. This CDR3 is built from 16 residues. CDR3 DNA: TGTGCCAGCAGCTTAGTGACCGGGACCACCGCAGATACGCAGTATTTT. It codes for CASSLVTGTTADTQYF. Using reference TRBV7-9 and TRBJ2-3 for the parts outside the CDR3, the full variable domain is DTGVSQNPRHKITKRGQNVTFRCDPISEHNRLYWYRQTLGQGPEFLTYFQNEAQLEKSRLLSDRFSAERPKGSFSTLEIQRTEQGDSAMYLCASSLVTGTTADTQYFGPGTRLTVL.

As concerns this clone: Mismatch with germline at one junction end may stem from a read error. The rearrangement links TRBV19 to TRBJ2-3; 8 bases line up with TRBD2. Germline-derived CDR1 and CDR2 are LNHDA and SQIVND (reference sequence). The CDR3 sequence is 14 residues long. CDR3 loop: CASTIAGSTDTQYF. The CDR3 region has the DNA TGTGCCAGTACTATAGCGGGAAGCACAGATACGCAGTATTTT.

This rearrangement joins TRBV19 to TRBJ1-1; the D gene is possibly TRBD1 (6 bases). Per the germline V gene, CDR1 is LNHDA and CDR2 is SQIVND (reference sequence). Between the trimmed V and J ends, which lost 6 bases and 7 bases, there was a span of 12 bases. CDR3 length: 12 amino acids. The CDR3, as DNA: TGTGCCAGTAGGGAGGGGACAATTGAAGCTTTCTTT. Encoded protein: CASREGTIEAFF.

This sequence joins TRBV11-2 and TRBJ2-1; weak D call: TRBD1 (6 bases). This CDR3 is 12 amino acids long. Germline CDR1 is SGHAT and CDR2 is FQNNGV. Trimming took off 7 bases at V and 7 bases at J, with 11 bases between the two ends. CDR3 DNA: TGTGCCAGCACGATAAGGGGGAATGAGCAGTTCTTC. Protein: CASTIRGNEQFF.

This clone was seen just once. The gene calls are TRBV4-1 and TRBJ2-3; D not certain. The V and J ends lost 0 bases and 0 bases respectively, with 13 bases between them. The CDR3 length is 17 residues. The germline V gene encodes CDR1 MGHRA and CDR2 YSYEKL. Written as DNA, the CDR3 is TGCGCCAGCAGCCAAGATGGCGGCGGTTCTAGCACAGATACGCAGTATTTT. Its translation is CASSQDGGGSSTDTQYF.

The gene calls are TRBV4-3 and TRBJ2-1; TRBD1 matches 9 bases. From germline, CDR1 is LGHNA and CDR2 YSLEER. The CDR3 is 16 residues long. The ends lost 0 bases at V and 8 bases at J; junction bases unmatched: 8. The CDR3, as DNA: TGCGCCAGCAGCCAAGATATTAGGGGACAGGGCGATGAGCAGTTCTTC. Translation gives CASSQDIRGQGDEQFF.

The CDR3 nucleotides are TGTGCCAGCAGCCTAACCCGGGACAGCAACTATGGCTACACCTTC. Amino acids: CASSLTRDSNYGYTF. The V and J genes are TRBV6-1 and TRBJ1-2, with 7 bases aligning to TRBD1. The CDR3 loop spans 15 amino acids. Trimming at V came to 6 bases and at J to 2 bases, leaving 9 bases not matched to a gene. Germline V lookup: CDR1 MNHNS, CDR2 SASEGT.

CDR3 DNA: TGTGCCAGCAGTCCCCCCGGTTCACCCCTCCACTTT. Translated: CASSPPGSPLHF. This chain connects TRBV27 to TRBJ1-6; D gene uncertain. This CDR3 region has 12 residues. The ends were cut back, 5 bases at V and 9 bases at J, with 8 bases in the middle. Germline-derived CDR1 and CDR2 are MNHEY and SMNVEV (reference sequence).